The rows below give T cell receptor beta chains drawn from one sample of a study of T cells after somatic rescue of genetic block. The table came from immunoSEQ multiplex PCR; TCRdb's copy has only in-frame clones and leaves some out. This table has more than 9,500 clones, about four fifths appearing once. Sequencing was carried out using peripheral blood mononuclear cells (PBMCs). The receptors shown here come from a boy aged 5-17 years. Each CDR3 is given with its conserved first and last residue. Fields, in order: CDR3 protein, J gene, V gene, CDR3 length.

CASSYAGGEAVYGYTF	TRBJ1-2	TRBV6-5	16
CASSLGDRDYGYTF	TRBJ1-2	TRBV5-1	14
CASGPGTADYGYTF	TRBJ1-2	TRBV28	14
CASSSGQARSGNTIYF	TRBJ1-3	TRBV7-2	16
CASSFSSGANVLTF	TRBJ2-6	TRBV7-9	14
CASSLMSAGQGRETQYF	TRBJ2-5	TRBV5-4	17
CASSLIQGARADTQYF	TRBJ2-3	TRBV5-1	16
CASSSRTNYGYTF	TRBJ1-2	TRBV6-6	13
CASSLSGGRFYNEQFF	TRBJ2-1	TRBV5-5	16
CASSHGSYGYTF	TRBJ1-2	TRBV7-9	12
CASSLNPGNGYTF	TRBJ1-2	TRBV7-3	13
CASSLQSSYEQYF	TRBJ2-7	TRBV11-2	13
CASSLIATTDTQYF	TRBJ2-3	TRBV4-2	14
CAISGGGRDTEAFF	TRBJ1-1	TRBV10-3	14
CASSIRTGGLNTEAFF	TRBJ1-1	TRBV18	16
CASGLRGDQPQHF	TRBJ1-5	TRBV12-5	13
CASSPNEETQYF	TRBJ2-5	TRBV18	12
CASSFRRGWIEQYF	TRBJ2-7	TRBV11-3	14
CSVRETGDQPQHF	TRBJ1-5	TRBV29-1	13
CASSLSGRTGELFF	TRBJ2-2	TRBV7-2	14
CASSSGLAGGDEQYF	TRBJ2-7	TRBV5-1	15
CASKARGPFQETQYF	TRBJ2-5	TRBV6-1	15
CASAPDPPGSPLHF	TRBJ1-6	TRBV28	14
CASSKAGSYEQYF	TRBJ2-7	TRBV7-9	13
CASSQAGATNEKLFF	TRBJ1-4	TRBV21-1	15
CASSLLRTGGTDGYTF	TRBJ1-2	TRBV27	16
CASSGRQASPANGYTF	TRBJ1-2	TRBV25-1	16
CASTGQPNQPQHF	TRBJ1-5	TRBV6-6	13
CASSPTSGMTYNEQFF	TRBJ2-1	TRBV19	16
CASSPNPGLSNQPQHF	TRBJ1-5	TRBV4-2	16
CATGVAMNQQTQYF	TRBJ2-5	TRBV2	14
CASSVGQTSGRVEQYF	TRBJ2-7	TRBV5-5	16
CASSVRRGSNLRQDTQYF	TRBJ2-3	TRBV25-1	18
CASRDGGGIYGYTF	TRBJ1-2	TRBV2	14
CASSAGGTENTEAFF	TRBJ1-1	TRBV5-4	15
CASSLGPHQPQHF	TRBJ1-5	TRBV28	13
CASSRSTDTQYF	TRBJ2-3	TRBV18	12
CASRTGKTQYF	TRBJ2-5	TRBV2	11
CASSSPWVATEAFF	TRBJ1-1	TRBV11-2	14
CASSEWGNTEAFF	TRBJ1-1	TRBV6-1	13
CASSQGSSPHTDTQYF	TRBJ2-3	TRBV4-3	16
CASSPGQGPNTIYF	TRBJ1-3	TRBV11-3	14